Listed below are T cell receptor beta chains from one sample, sequenced in a study of blood T cell repertoires in COVID-19. Clones were sequenced by immunoSEQ multiplex PCR, and TCRdb holds only the in-frame ones, with some missing. The data hold tens of thousands of clones, with 79% observed a single time. The specimen sequenced was peripheral blood. These TCRs come from a woman at least 80 years old with acute or convalescent COVID-19. Each CDR3 is given with its conserved first and last residue. The order of the fields is V gene, J gene, clone size, D gene, CDR3 protein, CDR3 DNA. The D gene is left open where the match is weak. Size is stated for part of the rows, as once, few or many counts, or as a class when the clone is expanded.

V gene: TRBV9; J gene: TRBJ1-5; clone size: -; D gene: -; CDR3 protein: CASSVGTREQPQHF; CDR3 DNA: TGTGCCAGCAGCGTAGGGACGAGGGAGCAGCCCCAGCATTTT
V gene: TRBV7-9; J gene: TRBJ2-5; clone size: -; D gene: TRBD2; CDR3 protein: CASSPSSGRAGTETQYF; CDR3 DNA: TGTGCCAGCAGCCCGTCTAGCGGGAGGGCCGGTACGGAGACCCAGTACTTC
V gene: TRBV6-5; J gene: TRBJ1-6; clone size: -; D gene: -; CDR3 protein: CASSYSGGTRSPLHF; CDR3 DNA: TGTGCCAGCAGTTACTCGGGGGGGACGAGATCACCCCTCCACTTT
V gene: TRBV29-1; J gene: TRBJ2-3; clone size: -; D gene: -; CDR3 protein: CSVAGGTDTQYF; CDR3 DNA: TGCAGCGTTGCGGGAGGCACAGATACGCAGTATTTT
V gene: TRBV2; J gene: TRBJ2-5; clone size: -; D gene: TRBD1; CDR3 protein: CASRKGDRAETQYF; CDR3 DNA: TGTGCCAGCAGGAAGGGGGACAGGGCTGAGACCCAGTACTTC
V gene: TRBV11-2; J gene: TRBJ2-7; clone size: -; D gene: -; CDR3 protein: CASSTTGNPVHEQYF; CDR3 DNA: TGTGCCAGCAGCACCACAGGGAACCCAGTCCACGAGCAGTACTTC
V gene: TRBV4-3; J gene: TRBJ2-4; clone size: -; D gene: -; CDR3 protein: CASSQDQAPLAKNIQYF; CDR3 DNA: TGCGCCAGCAGCCAAGATCAAGCGCCCTTAGCCAAAAACATTCAGTACTTC
V gene: TRBV7-9; J gene: TRBJ2-1; clone size: -; D gene: -; CDR3 protein: CASSLGRVNEQFF; CDR3 DNA: TGTGCCAGCAGCTTAGGGAGGGTCAATGAGCAGTTCTTC
V gene: TRBV11-2; J gene: TRBJ2-5; clone size: -; D gene: TRBD2; CDR3 protein: CASSFGAGVETQYF; CDR3 DNA: TGTGCCAGCAGCTTCGGGGCGGGAGTGGAGACCCAGTACTTC
V gene: TRBV3-1/TRBV3-2; J gene: TRBJ1-2; clone size: once; D gene: -; CDR3 protein: CASSQGGPGYDYGYTF; CDR3 DNA: TGTGCCAGCAGCCAAGGGGGGCCAGGGTACGACTATGGCTACACCTTC
V gene: TRBV5-1; J gene: TRBJ2-1; clone size: -; D gene: TRBD2; CDR3 protein: CASSFMTSGGSSYNEQFF; CDR3 DNA: TGCGCCAGCAGCTTTATGACTAGCGGGGGGAGCTCCTACAATGAGCAGTTCTTC
V gene: TRBV6-2/TRBV6-3; J gene: TRBJ1-5; clone size: -; D gene: TRBD1; CDR3 protein: CASSSWDRGDQPQHF; CDR3 DNA: TGTGCCAGCAGTTCTTGGGACAGGGGGGATCAGCCCCAGCATTTT
V gene: TRBV5-6; J gene: TRBJ1-6; clone size: -; D gene: -; CDR3 protein: CASSPRVGPYNSPLHF; CDR3 DNA: TGTGCCAGCAGCCCGCGTGTGGGGCCTTATAATTCACCCCTCCACTTT
V gene: TRBV3-1/TRBV3-2; J gene: TRBJ2-1; clone size: -; D gene: -; CDR3 protein: CASSQAGSGNNEQFF; CDR3 DNA: TGTGCCAGCAGCCAAGCGGGATCCGGGAACAATGAGCAGTTCTTC
V gene: TRBV18; J gene: TRBJ1-2; clone size: few; D gene: -; CDR3 protein: CASSPTDRHYGYTF; CDR3 DNA: TGTGCCAGCTCACCAACGGACAGACACTATGGCTACACCTTC
V gene: TRBV25-1; J gene: TRBJ2-5; clone size: -; D gene: -; CDR3 protein: CASSTLAARETQYF; CDR3 DNA: TGTGCCAGCAGTACCCTGGCGGCGCGGGAGACCCAGTACTTC